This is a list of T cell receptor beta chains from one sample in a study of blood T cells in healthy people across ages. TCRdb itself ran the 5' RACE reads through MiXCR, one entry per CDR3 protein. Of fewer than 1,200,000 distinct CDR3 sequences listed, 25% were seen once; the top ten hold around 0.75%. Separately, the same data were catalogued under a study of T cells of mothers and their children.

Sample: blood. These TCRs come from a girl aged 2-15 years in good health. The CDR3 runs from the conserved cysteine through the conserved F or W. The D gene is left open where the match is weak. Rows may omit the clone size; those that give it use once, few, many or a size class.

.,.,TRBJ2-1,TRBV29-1,CSVATTNEQFF,TGCAGCGTGGCCACCACGAATGAGCAGTTCTTC
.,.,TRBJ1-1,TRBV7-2,CASSFIMSRRGTEAFF,TGTGCCAGCAGCTTCATAATGTCCAGGAGGGGCACTGAAGCTTTCTTT
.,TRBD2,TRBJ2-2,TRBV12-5,CASGGTSLGGELFF,TGTGCTAGTGGTGGGACTAGCCTCGGCGGGGAGCTGTTTTTT
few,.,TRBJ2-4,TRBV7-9,CASSYATGPKNIQYF,TGTGCCAGCAGCTATGCGACAGGTCCCAAAAACATTCAGTACTTC
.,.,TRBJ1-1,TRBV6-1,CASSRGGKMNTEAFF,TGTGCCAGCAGTCGCGGAGGGAAAATGAACACTGAAGCTTTCTTT
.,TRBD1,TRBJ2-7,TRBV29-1,CSVEFGTEYEQYF,TGCAGCGTTGAGTTTGGGACAGAATACGAGCAGTACTTC
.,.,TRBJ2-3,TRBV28,CASISPGSTDTQYF,TGTGCCAGCATCAGTCCAGGAAGCACAGATACGCAGTATTTT
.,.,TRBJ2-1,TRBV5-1,CASSLGLGTVYNEQFF,TGCGCCAGCAGCCTAGGCCTTGGGACTGTTTACAATGAGCAGTTCTTC
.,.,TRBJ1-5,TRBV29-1,CSVVSRVNQPQHF,TGCAGCGTTGTCAGCAGGGTCAATCAGCCCCAGCATTTT
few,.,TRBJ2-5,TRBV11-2,CASSLDLIVQGQETQYF,TGTGCCAGCAGCTTAGATTTGATTGTTCAGGGGCAAGAGACCCAGTACTTC
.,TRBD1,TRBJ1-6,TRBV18,CASSEDRSYSPLHF,TGTGCCAGCTCAGAGGACAGGTCCTATTCACCCCTCCACTTT
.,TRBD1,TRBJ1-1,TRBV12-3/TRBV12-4,CASSAGGGRTEAFF,TGTGCCAGCAGTGCAGGGGGCGGACGGACTGAAGCTTTCTTT
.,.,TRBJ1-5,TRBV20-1,CSARVPDNHQPQHF,TGCAGTGCTAGAGTCCCGGACAACCATCAGCCCCAGCATTTT
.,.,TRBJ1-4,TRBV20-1,CSAIPLRATNEKLFF,TGCAGTGCTATCCCGCTTCGAGCAACTAATGAAAAACTGTTTTTT
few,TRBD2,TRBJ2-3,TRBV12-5,CASGVPGLRTDTQYF,TGTGCTAGTGGCGTTCCGGGACTACGGACAGATACGCAGTATTTT
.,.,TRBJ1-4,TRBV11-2,CASSLRELGNEKLFF,TGTGCCAGCAGCTTAAGGGAGCTCGGTAATGAAAAACTGTTTTTT